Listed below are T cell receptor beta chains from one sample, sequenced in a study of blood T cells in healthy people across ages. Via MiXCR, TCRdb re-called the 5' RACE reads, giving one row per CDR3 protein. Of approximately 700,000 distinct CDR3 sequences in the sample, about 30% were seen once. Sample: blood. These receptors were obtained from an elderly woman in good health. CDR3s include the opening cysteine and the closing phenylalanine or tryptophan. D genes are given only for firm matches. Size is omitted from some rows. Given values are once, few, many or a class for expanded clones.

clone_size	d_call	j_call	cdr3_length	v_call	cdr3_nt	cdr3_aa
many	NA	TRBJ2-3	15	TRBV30	TGTGCCTGGAGTGTACTCCACCAAGGGGAAAATACGCAGTATTTT	CAWSVLHQGENTQYF
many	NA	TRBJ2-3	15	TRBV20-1	TGCAGTGCTGGGCCGGTAGGGGGACCGTTTGATACGCAGTATTTT	CSAGPVGGPFDTQYF
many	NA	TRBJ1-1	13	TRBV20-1	TGCAGTGCTGACTCCTTATGGACAGATGAAGCTTTCTTT	CSADSLWTDEAFF
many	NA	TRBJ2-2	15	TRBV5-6	TGTGCCAGCAGCGGGTACGGGACTGCCACCGGGGAGCTGTTTTTT	CASSGYGTATGELFF
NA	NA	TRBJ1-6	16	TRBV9	TGTGCCAGCGGACCATCTCGGGGGGGCGGCAATTCACCCCTCCACTTT	CASGPSRGGGNSPLHF
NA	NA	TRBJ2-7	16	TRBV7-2	TGTGCCAGCAGCCCGAGACTTGCCGAGGGGAGGTACGAGCAGTACTTC	CASSPRLAEGRYEQYF
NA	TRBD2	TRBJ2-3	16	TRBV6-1	TGTGCCAGCAGTAAAGAGCGGGGGGGCCGCCCAGATACGCAGTATTTT	CASSKERGGRPDTQYF
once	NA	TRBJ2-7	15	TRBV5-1	TGCGCCAGCAGCTTCCCGCCAGGGCGGTACAACGAGCAGTACTTC	CASSFPPGRYNEQYF
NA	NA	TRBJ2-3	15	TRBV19	TGTGCCAGTACCCCAATCGGGGTGAGTTCGGATACGCAGTATTTT	CASTPIGVSSDTQYF
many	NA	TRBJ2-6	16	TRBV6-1	TGTGCCAGCAGTGTACACACAGCAGAGGGGGCCAACGTCCTGACTTTC	CASSVHTAEGANVLTF
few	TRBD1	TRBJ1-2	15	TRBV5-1	TGCGCCAGCAGCTTGACCAGGGGGCTTGGCTATGGCTACACCTTC	CASSLTRGLGYGYTF
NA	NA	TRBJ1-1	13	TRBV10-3	TGTGCCATCAGAGGGAGAGAGTACACTGAAGCTTTCTTT	CAIRGREYTEAFF
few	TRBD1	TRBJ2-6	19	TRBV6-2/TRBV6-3	TGTGCCAGCAGTTACCTTCCGGACAGGCTGAGCTCTGGGGCCAACGTCCTGACTTTC	CASSYLPDRLSSGANVLTF
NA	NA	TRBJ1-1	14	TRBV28	TGTGCCAGCACCCCAAGGTCGGGGGTGACTGAAGCTTTCTTT	CASTPRSGVTEAFF
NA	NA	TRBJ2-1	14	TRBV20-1	TGCAGTGGCGCAGGACAGACCTCATACAATGAGCAGTTCTTC	CSGAGQTSYNEQFF
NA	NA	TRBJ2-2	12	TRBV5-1	TGCGCCAGCAGCCTGCACGGCGGGGAGCTGTTTTTT	CASSLHGGELFF
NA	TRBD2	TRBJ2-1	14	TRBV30	TGTGCCTGGGGGGGGGGCGGGGGGTACAATGAGCAGTTCTTC	CAWGGGGGYNEQFF
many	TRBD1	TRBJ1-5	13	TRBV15	TGTGCCACTGACAGGGATAGCAATCAGCCCCAGCATTTT	CATDRDSNQPQHF
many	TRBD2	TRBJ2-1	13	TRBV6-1	TGTGCCAGCAGGGAACCGGGACTAGCTGAGCAGTTCTTC	CASREPGLAEQFF
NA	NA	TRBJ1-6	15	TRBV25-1	TGTGCCAGCAGGCCACCGGGAAGTATGGATTCACCCCTCCACTTT	CASRPPGSMDSPLHF
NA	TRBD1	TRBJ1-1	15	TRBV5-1	TGCGCCGGCAGTCGGGACAGTCCCTTGAACACTGAAGCTTTCTTT	CAGSRDSPLNTEAFF
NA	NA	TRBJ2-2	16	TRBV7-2	TGTGCCAGCAGCTTAAGGGGCGGGGCGAACACCGGGGAGCGGTTTTTT	CASSLRGGANTGERFF
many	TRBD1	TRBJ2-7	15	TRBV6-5	TGTGCCAGCAGTAGTGGGACAGGGGGCGGTTACGAGCAGTACTTC	CASSSGTGGGYEQYF
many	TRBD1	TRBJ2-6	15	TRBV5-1	TGCGCCAGCAGCGTACAGGGGGCTGGGGCCAACGTCCTGACTTTC	CASSVQGAGANVLTF
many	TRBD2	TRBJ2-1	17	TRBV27	TGTGCCAGCAGTTTAGGGAAACTAGCGGGGGGGCCTGGTGAGCAGTTCTTC	CASSLGKLAGGPGEQFF
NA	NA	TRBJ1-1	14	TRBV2	TGTGCCAGCAGTGAAGTGGCGGGGTCGGCGGGAGCTTTCTTT	CASSEVAGSAGAFF
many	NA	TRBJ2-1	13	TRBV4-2	TGTGCCAGCAGCCAAGATCTTCTCAATGAGCAGTTCTTC	CASSQDLLNEQFF
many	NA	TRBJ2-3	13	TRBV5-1	TGCGCCAGCAGCCTTAAAGGCGAGAATACGCAGTATTTT	CASSLKGENTQYF
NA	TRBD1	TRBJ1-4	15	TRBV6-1	TGTGCCAGCAGTGATGGGACAGAGGGAAGTGAAAAACTGTTTTTT	CASSDGTEGSEKLFF
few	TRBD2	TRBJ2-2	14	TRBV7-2	TGTGCCAGCAGCCCAGGGAGGGGTACCGGGGAGCTGTTTTTT	CASSPGRGTGELFF
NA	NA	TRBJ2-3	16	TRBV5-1	TGCGCCAGCAGCTTGGGCGGGACACATAGCACAGATACGCAGTATTTT	CASSLGGTHSTDTQYF